This T cell receptor beta chain was obtained from a study of early T cells in non-severe SARS-CoV-2 infection. Germline assignment: CDR1 SGHNT and CDR2 YYREEE (reference sequence). The CDR3 extends over 16 amino acids. Deletions cut 4 bases from V and 7 bases from J, with 23 bases between. Separate cDNA molecules each had unique molecular identifiers attached to them. MiXCR was run by TCRdb on the 5' RACE reads, yielding one entry per CDR3 protein. The profile covers tens of thousands of distinct CDR3 sequences, with around 9.1% appearing a single time and roughly 4% taken by the ten largest. This clonotype has a count of ten or more.

The specimen was whole blood. This chain links TRBV5-4 with TRBJ1-1, with unresolved D. The sequence was obtained from an adult who was a healthcare worker with PCR-confirmed SARS-CoV-2 infection or an uninfected control (not recorded which). The CDR3 coding sequence is TGTGCCAGCAGCCCCGCACAGATACGAAGTAGAGGTGAAGCTTTCTTT. It translates to CASSPAQIRSRGEAFF.